The TCR beta chain under discussion was sequenced for a study of cytomegalovirus exposure and HLA in healthy donors (dated by TCRdb to about 2017). With regard to the full study: In an earlier analysis of 550 to 750 of the donors, about 270 Gb of sequence data and 90 million to 120 million unique TCR beta sequences from 180 million or so T cells were reported. A later genetic analysis took genome-wide SNP genotypes for about three fifths of the roughly 670 donors and used that subset as a discovery cohort. Among the approximately 430 genotyped donors, around 81% belonged to the genetic ancestry cluster associated with self-reported Caucasian donors. To predict cytomegalovirus infection status, the study combined high-throughput TCR immunosequencing, statistical association of individual TCRs with disease status, and machine learning. Donor age, sex, ethnicity and CMV serostatus were compiled alongside the repertoire data. The study aimed to test whether signatures of past pathogen exposure could be identified by cataloging public T cell receptors. The T cell repertoires of about 700 subjects were profiled by immunosequencing and related to cytomegalovirus serostatus. To decide whether each TCR beta V gene segment behaved as functional or pseudogenic, an earlier analysis of approximately 600 of the donors relied on high-throughput TCR beta sequencing. All discovery cohort repertoires had been generated using a single sequencing platform. A separate validation cohort of approximately 120 different subjects was used in addition to the approximately 700-subject first cohort. Both class I and class II loci were covered by HLA typing, at four-digit resolution. In a later analysis, previously published TCR beta repertoires from fewer than 750 donors were re-analyzed and high-resolution HLA genotyping was added so that TCR occurrence patterns could be studied. Rather than drawing on any new phenotypic data, the later analysis identified candidate immune exposures from TCR beta sequences and the way those sequences occurred across donors. The number of donors typed differed by locus, with roughly 620-640 for A, B, C, DRB1 and DQB1, roughly 520 for DQA1, 600 to 610 for DPA1, and around 430 for DPB1. Roughly five DR-DQ haplotypes were treated as single units for association and clustering because of strong linkage in the cohort. An early release covering about 600 HLA-typed donors comprised about 300 gigabases of sequencing data and 85 million or so unique TCR sequences. Across some 400 genotyped donors of the cohort, an average of about 220,000 unique TCR beta nucleotide sequences per donor were sequenced, and 15% to 20% of those sequences were non-productive.

The cohort consisted of some 730 healthy bone marrow donors. Cohort members were all nominally healthy when sampled, although unrecorded immune exposures were likely present. The donor was CMV seronegative and belonged to the group of 350 to 400 seronegative cohort members. A peripheral blood sample was provided by each donor, and peripheral blood mononuclear cells were used for TCR beta sequencing. Genomic DNA extraction from the blood cell samples was performed with the Qiagen DNeasy Blood Extraction Kit. With regard to this clone: Its antigen target is currently unknown. No base qualities exist here, and no much larger clone lies one base off it.

What the authors observed across the whole study: A further reported finding was that TCR beta sequences accurately predicted the HLA-A and HLA-B alleles for most subjects in the first cohort. It was suggested by the authors that the approach could potentially be generalized to other disease states and immunological phenotypes. In a later genetic analysis, fewer N-insertions in productive TCRs were reported among donors in an Asian-associated ancestry cluster than the roughly 670-donor mean. In a later analysis, more than 15,000 TCR beta sequences were associated with specific HLA alleles at a false discovery rate of 0.05. A group of highly shared sequence variants was considered likely to be a technical artifact of the sequencing pipeline. An earlier analysis of 450 to 750 of the donors showed that most TCR beta V segments appeared in productive rearrangements either about 90% or about 30% of the time, which broadly matched IMGT annotations. Correlated functional status among segregating V segments might be attributable to linkage disequilibrium, but an unknown experimental factor could not be ruled out. Cytomegalovirus status was reported to be diagnosed by the classifier with high specificity and sensitivity in both the original and validation cohorts. Fewer than 20 rarely observed V segments, including chromosome 9 orphons, were excluded from the earlier analysis of several hundred of the donors because counts were too low. While some public TCRs were present in many individuals, most TCR sequences turned up only very rarely across donors. Presence/absence analyses assumed roughly uniform sequencing depth across donors, an assumption that may not hold. For the cohort, immune exposure information was limited to CMV serostatus. In a later analysis, HLA-associated TCR beta chains showed more clonal expansion and lower generation probabilities than non-associated chains that were equally common. Because HLA typing was missing for some donors at each locus, association tests included only the typed subset. A later analysis found that most CMV-associated TCR beta chains appeared HLA-restricted, with HLA associations seemingly driven largely by CMV exposure. The study gave a list of over 150 TCR beta chains associated with cytomegalovirus. V-gene and J-gene trimming of TCR beta chains was associated with a missense DCLRE1C variant in a later genetic analysis, and the association was replicated in an independent cohort. Strong co-occurrence of HLA alleles, especially DR and DQ, made assigning TCR associations to individual alleles difficult. In a later analysis, several top co-occurrence clusters were reported to appear linked to parvovirus B19, influenza, CMV and Epstein-Barr virus. A few of the identified cytomegalovirus-associated TCR beta chains were confirmed in vitro to be specific for cytomegalovirus antigens. In a later analysis, TCR association rates were found to vary across HLA loci, with the most associated TCRs seen for DRB1 alleles and the fewest for HLA-C alleles. In this cohort, only TCR beta chains were sequenced, and detectable features were limited by the absence of alpha or paired-chain data. Some IMGT-functional V segments, including TRBV6-2 and TRBV6-3, could not be told apart with the 87-base-pair reads, so those segments were excluded.

The library relied on the immunoSEQ multiplex PCR assay. A mixture of 60 forward primers for TCR Vbeta segments and 13 reverse primers for TCR Jbeta segments was used in the multiplex PCR. A multiplex PCR assay on genomic DNA amplified the CDR3 region of rearranged TCR beta genes. Amplified TCR beta libraries were sequenced as 87-base-pair reads on the Illumina HiSeq System. Processing in the source paper ran as follows. A later analysis tallied 75 million to 95 million unique TCR beta chains across the 666 repertoires, and about 12 million of those chains were shared by two or more donors. Raw reads were error-corrected and collapsed into unique sequences by a nearest-neighbor algorithm in which closely related sequences were merged to remove PCR and sequencing errors. Alignment of CDR3 sequences to IMGT reference sequences was used to assign V, D and J gene segments. For a sequence to be retained, a match of at least six nucleotides to both a V gene segment and a J gene segment was required. Rearrangements were classified as productive when the CDR3 lacked stop codons and remained in frame with V and J, and all other rearrangements were classified as non-productive. Following IMGT convention, CDR3 was defined as the stretch from the second conserved V-encoded cysteine up to the conserved J-encoded phenylalanine. In an earlier analysis of approximately 500 of the donors, sequences lacking an unambiguous match to a single V gene segment were excluded. In an earlier analysis of 587 of the donors, V segments were called functional above 56.7% productive rearrangements and were called segregating when the between-donor standard deviation exceeded 5%. A statistical classification framework was developed to diagnose cytomegalovirus status using the catalog of TCR beta chain sequences. In a later analysis, V and J genes were assigned by comparing TCR nucleotide sequences against IMGT/GENE-DB human TR gene sequences. Using the TCRdist pipeline, a later analysis assigned CDR3 sequences along with most-parsimonious VDJ recombination scenarios. A later analysis defined each TCR beta chain by its CDR3 amino acid sequence plus V-gene family, and excluded reads lacking a unique V-gene family. A later analysis removed 592 highly shared, low-generation-probability nucleotide sequences to deal with suspected cross-contamination and a sequencing artifact. A later analysis calculated a clonal expansion index for each public chain from normalized within-repertoire ranks of inferred template counts. In a later analysis, generation probabilities were computed with a VDJ recombination model fitted to out-of-frame rearrangements, and the resulting probabilities were checked against IGoR. A later analysis scored TCR-TCR, TCR-HLA and TCR-CMV co-occurrence with hypergeometric tests, applying a repertoire-size bias correction to TCR pairs. False discovery rates were estimated in a later analysis by permuting HLA or CMV assignments 20 times. In a later analysis, co-occurring TCRs were grouped using DBSCAN, and TCRdist sequence similarity was added for clustering within HLA-allele-positive subsets. For co-occurrence clustering, repertoires with fewer than 30,000 or more than 120,000 public chains were excluded, along with roughly 5 repertoires with anomalous nucleotide sharing. Imported from immuneACCESS, the table was reduced by TCRdb to in-frame sequences with V and J called. These copies leave out some clones; in studies compared against another copy, an unresolved V gene accounts for under half, and the cause of the remainder is not known. Clonal size and the V and J genes are those of that table, whereas D and trimming came from the DNA. The sample yields around 220,000 clones; 60% to 85% were counted once. Of the sample, about a sixth falls within the top ten clones.

CDR1 is given as MGHDK and CDR2 as SYGVNS, both from the germline V gene. V lost 5 bases and J lost 2 bases, and the count of bases not matched to a germline gene is 4. The CDR3 holds 14 amino acids from the cysteine to the phenylalanine. CDR3 DNA only is kept here, 42 bases in frame from base 1. The chain was built from TRBV25-1 and TRBJ2-5, with TRBD1 matching 8 junction bases. The TCR sequence derives from a man aged 35 to 55 in good health and CMV-seronegative. Sequenced sample: PBMCs. The CDR3 corresponds to CASSRTGHQETQYF. The DNA sequence follows: TGTGCCAGCAGTCGGACAGGGCATCAAGAGACCCAGTACTTC.